These T cell receptor beta chains were read from a single sample in a study of blood T cell repertoires in COVID-19. Libraries were prepared by immunoSEQ multiplex PCR; TCRdb keeps only in-frame clonotypes and omits some of them. The table has 200,000 to 300,000 clones, approximately 80% seen once. The sequencing sample was made of peripheral blood. All receptors derive from a woman at least 80 years old with COVID-19, enrolled during active disease. Both conserved end residues are part of each CDR3. The D gene is left open where the match is weak. Part of the rows lack a size; the others show once, few, many or a class for expanded clones.

clone_size d_call j_call v_call cdr3_aa cdr3_nt
NA NA TRBJ2-2 TRBV6-5 CAFRQGLNTGELFF TGTGCCTTTCGCCAGGGATTGAACACCGGGGAGCTGTTTTTT
NA TRBD1 TRBJ1-3 TRBV9 CASSEDRLSGNTIYF TGTGCCAGCAGCGAGGACAGGCTCTCTGGAAACACCATATATTTT
NA NA TRBJ1-5 TRBV28 CASTTTNQPQHF TGTGCCAGCACTACCACCAATCAGCCCCAGCATTTT
NA NA TRBJ1-6 TRBV19 CASSRAGQTNSPLHF TGTGCCAGTTCTCGGGCCGGACAGACTAATTCACCCCTCCACTTT
NA NA TRBJ2-1 TRBV10-3 CAISASAWGERNEQFF TGTGCCATCAGTGCCTCGGCCTGGGGGGAGAGGAATGAGCAGTTCTTC
once TRBD1 TRBJ1-2 TRBV18 CASSPLVTGGTDGYTF TGTGCCAGCTCACCACTCGTAACAGGGGGCACAGATGGCTACACCTTC
few TRBD1 TRBJ1-5 TRBV4-3 CASSQEAGGGQPQHF TGCGCCAGCAGCCAAGAGGCAGGGGGAGGTCAGCCCCAGCATTTT
NA TRBD2 TRBJ2-2 TRBV9 CASSPRTSGRRDTGELFF TGTGCCAGCAGCCCCCGGACTAGCGGGAGGAGGGACACCGGGGAGCTGTTTTTT
NA NA TRBJ1-3 TRBV30 CAWSVRGLISGNTIYF TGTGCCTGGAGTGTACGAGGACTGATCTCTGGAAACACCATATATTTT
once TRBD2 TRBJ2-5 TRBV27 CASSLRLAGETQYF TGTGCCAGCAGTTTGCGGCTAGCGGGAGAGACCCAGTACTTC
NA TRBD1 TRBJ2-7 TRBV5-1 CASTADVGQGYYEQYF TGCGCCAGCACGGCTGATGTTGGACAGGGCTACTACGAGCAGTACTTC